This T cell receptor beta chain was recovered during a study of cytomegalovirus exposure and HLA in healthy donors. This clone has a single count. Its antigen is unidentified. Whole-study findings and limits: Researchers left out some V segments, among them TRBV6-2 and TRBV6-3, as indistinguishable.

This CDR3 region has 15 residues. With 4 bases removed from V and 0 bases from J, the gap between germline ends came to 12 bases. From germline, CDR1 is MDHEN and CDR2 SYDVKM. 13 Jbeta primers and 60 Vbeta primers were used for the PCR. Measured with immunoSEQ multiplex PCR; TCRdb has only the in-frame clones, and not every one. The table lists roughly 79,000 clones, around 70% of them singletons. The V gene is TRBV28, the J gene TRBJ1-2; D is unclear. The sample comprised PBMCs. The TCR sequence derives from a woman between 50 and 59 years old in good health and CMV-seropositive. The CDR3 sequence is CASSWEGPPNYGYTF. CDR3 coding DNA: TGTGCCAGCAGTTGGGAGGGCCCCCCTAACTATGGCTACACCTTC.